This T cell receptor beta chain was captured in a study of T cell responses to AZD1222 COVID-19 vaccine. V dropped 1 base and J dropped 10; count of bases not matched to a gene: 9. Germline CDR1 is GTSNPN and CDR2 is SVGIG (reference sequence). The CDR3 spans 13 residues. Here immunoSEQ multiplex PCR was the method, and the copy in TCRdb shows in-frame clones only, minus some. The table lists around 100,000 clones, more than 90% of them singletons. Study findings and constraints: When two AZD1222 doses had been given, Spike-specific TCR breadth and depth rose. Baseline seropositivity characterized only a handful of AZD1222 recipients.

This clone showed up just once. The antigen is unknown. The chain is built from TRBV30 and TRBJ1-1; 7 bases are a match to TRBD1. The starting material was peripheral blood, obtained on day 0 of AZD1222 vaccination. The receptor comes from an adult in good health. CDR3 region: CAWSGTGERGAFF. The CDR3 DNA reads TGTGCCTGGAGTGGGACAGGCGAGAGGGGAGCTTTCTTT.